Sequencing of this T cell receptor beta chain was carried out in a study of OX40 agonist ivuxolimab in advanced cancers. General study points: The average count of expanded clones was higher among CD8+ T cells than among CD4+.

The method was immunoSEQ multiplex PCR; TCRdb's version includes in-frame clones alone and lacks a portion of them. The sample includes some 98,000 clones, 87% seen only once; the top ten take 0.3% to 0.35%. Cycle 7 day 1, cycle 4 day 1, and baseline were the timepoints at which blood was sampled. With regard to this clone: Its antigen remains unknown.

The length of the CDR3 is 15 residues. The ends were cut back, 8 bases at V and 0 bases at J, with 16 bases in the middle. Germline V gives CDR1 SGHTA, CDR2 FQGNSA. This chain uses TRBV7-2 with TRBJ1-1; TRBD1 might be the D (5 bases). Sequenced material: CD4+ or CD8+ T cells sorted from blood, taken in a trial of the OX40 agonist ivuxolimab. This receptor was identified in an adult with an advanced solid tumor such as melanoma, head and neck, liver or kidney cancer. CDR3 coding DNA: TGTGCCAGCGGCGAGGGGTCCTTCATGAACACTGAAGCTTTCTTT. As protein: CASGEGSFMNTEAFF.